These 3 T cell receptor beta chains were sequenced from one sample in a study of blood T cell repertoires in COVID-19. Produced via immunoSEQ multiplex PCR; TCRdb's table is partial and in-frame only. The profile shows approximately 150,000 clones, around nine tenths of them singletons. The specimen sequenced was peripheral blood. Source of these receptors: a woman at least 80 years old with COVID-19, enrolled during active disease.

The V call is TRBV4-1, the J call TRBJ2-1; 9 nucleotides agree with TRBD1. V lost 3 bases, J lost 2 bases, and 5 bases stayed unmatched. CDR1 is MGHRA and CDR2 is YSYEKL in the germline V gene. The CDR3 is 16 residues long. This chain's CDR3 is CASSHLGQGTYNEQFF. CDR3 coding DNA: TGCGCCAGCAGCCACCTAGGACAGGGGACCTACAATGAGCAGTTCTTC.

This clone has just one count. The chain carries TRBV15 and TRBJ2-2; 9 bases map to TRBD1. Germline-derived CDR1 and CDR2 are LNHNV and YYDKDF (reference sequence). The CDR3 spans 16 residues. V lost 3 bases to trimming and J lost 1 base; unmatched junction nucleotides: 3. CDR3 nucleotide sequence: TGTGCCACCAGCAGGGGGGACAGGGTGAACACCGGGGAGCTGTTTTTT. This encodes CATSRGDRVNTGELFF. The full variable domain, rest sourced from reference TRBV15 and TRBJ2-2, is DAMVIQNPRYQVTQFGKPVTLSCSQTLNHNVMYWYQQKSSQAPKLLFHYYDKDFNNEADTPDNFQSRRPNTSFCFLDIRSPGLGDTAMYLCATSRGDRVNTGELFFGEGSRLTVL.

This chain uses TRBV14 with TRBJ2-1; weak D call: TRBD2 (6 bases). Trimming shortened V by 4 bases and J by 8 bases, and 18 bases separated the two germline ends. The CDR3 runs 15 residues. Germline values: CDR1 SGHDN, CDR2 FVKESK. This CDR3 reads CASSPLTSTADEQFF. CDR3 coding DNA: TGTGCCAGCAGCCCTCTGACTAGTACCGCTGATGAGCAGTTCTTC.